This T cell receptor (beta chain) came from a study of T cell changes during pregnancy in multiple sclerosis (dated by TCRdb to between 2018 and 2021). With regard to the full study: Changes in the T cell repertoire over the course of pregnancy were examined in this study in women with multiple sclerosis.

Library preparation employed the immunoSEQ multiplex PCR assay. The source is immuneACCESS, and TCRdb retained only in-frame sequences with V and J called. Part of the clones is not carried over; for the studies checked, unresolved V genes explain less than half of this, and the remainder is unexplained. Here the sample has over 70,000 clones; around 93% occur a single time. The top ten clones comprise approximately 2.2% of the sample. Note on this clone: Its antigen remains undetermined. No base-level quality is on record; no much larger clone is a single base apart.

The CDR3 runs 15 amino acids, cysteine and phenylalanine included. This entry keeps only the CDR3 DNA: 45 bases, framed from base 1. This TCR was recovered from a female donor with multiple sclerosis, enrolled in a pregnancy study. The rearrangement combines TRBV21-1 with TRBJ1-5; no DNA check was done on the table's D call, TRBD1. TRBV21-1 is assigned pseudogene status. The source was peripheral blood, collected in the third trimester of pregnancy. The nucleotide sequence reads TGTGCCAGCAGCAAAGGGGCATCGAGCAATCAGCCCCAGCATTTT. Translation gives CASSKGASSNQPQHF.